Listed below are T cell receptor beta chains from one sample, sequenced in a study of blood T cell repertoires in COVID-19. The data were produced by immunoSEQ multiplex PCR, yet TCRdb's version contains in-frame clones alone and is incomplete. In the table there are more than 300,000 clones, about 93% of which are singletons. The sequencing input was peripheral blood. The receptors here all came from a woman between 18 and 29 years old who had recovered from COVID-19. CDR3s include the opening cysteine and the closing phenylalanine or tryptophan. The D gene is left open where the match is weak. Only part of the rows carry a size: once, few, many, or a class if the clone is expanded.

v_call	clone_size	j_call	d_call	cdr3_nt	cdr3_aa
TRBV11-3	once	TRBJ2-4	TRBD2	TGTGCCAGCAGCTTTGTCGCGGGAGGCGGAATCACGGTCATTCAGTACTTC	CASSFVAGGGITVIQYF
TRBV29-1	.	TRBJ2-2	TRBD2	TGCAGCGTTGAAGGGGTGGCGGGAGTGAACACCGGGGAGCTGTTTTTT	CSVEGVAGVNTGELFF
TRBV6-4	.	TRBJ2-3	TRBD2	TGTGCCAGCAGTGCGGCGGGAGGGCCCGGGACAGATACGCAGTATTTT	CASSAAGGPGTDTQYF
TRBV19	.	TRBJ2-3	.	TGTGCCAGTAGTATGGACTACACAGGCACAGATACGCAGTATTTT	CASSMDYTGTDTQYF
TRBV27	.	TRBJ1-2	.	TGTGCCAGCAGTAGATTCCGGGAAGGGATGTCAGAATCCTATGGCTACACCTTC	CASSRFREGMSESYGYTF
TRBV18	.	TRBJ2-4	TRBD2	TGTGCCAGCTCGGGTGCGGGAGTGGAAAACATTCAGTACTTC	CASSGAGVENIQYF
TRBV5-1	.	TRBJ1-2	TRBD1	TGCGCCAGCAGCTCGGGACAGGGGACCTACTATGGCTACACCTTC	CASSSGQGTYYGYTF
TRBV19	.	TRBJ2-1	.	TGTGCCATCATATTTTTGAGCTCCTACAATGAGCAGTTCTTC	CAIIFLSSYNEQFF
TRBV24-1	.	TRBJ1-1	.	TGTGCCACCAGTTCTACGACAGCCATGAACACTGAAGCTTTCTTT	CATSSTTAMNTEAFF
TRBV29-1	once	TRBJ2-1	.	TGCAGCGTTGAACGGAGTAGCGGATACCTACGAAGAAGGAATGAGCAGTTCTTC	CSVERSSGYLRRRNEQFF
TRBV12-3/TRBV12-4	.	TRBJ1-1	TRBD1	TGTGCCAGCACCACAGGGGTTCTGAGTGAAGCTTTCTTT	CASTTGVLSEAFF
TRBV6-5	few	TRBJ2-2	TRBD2	TGTGCCAGCTGGACTAGCGGGAACACCGGGGAGCTGTTTTTT	CASWTSGNTGELFF
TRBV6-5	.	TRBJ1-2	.	TGTGCCAGCAGCCAAAGGGCAGGCCGAGGGAACACCTTC	CASSQRAGRGNTF
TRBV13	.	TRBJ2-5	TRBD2	TGTGCCAGCAGCTTACAGCGGGAGGGCCCTGAGACCCAGTACTTC	CASSLQREGPETQYF
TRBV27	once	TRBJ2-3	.	TGTGCCAGCAGCCCCCTTTGGGCAGGGGTGGGCACAGATACGCAGTATTTT	CASSPLWAGVGTDTQYF
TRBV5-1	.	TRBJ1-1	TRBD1	TGCGCCAGCAGCTTGTTAGGGGGCAGGACGTTCACTGAAGCTTTCTTT	CASSLLGGRTFTEAFF
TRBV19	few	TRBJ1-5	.	TGTGCCAGTAGTATGAGTACAGTGAATCAGCCCCAGCATTTT	CASSMSTVNQPQHF
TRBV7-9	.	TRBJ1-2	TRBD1	TGTGCCAGCAGCGACAGGGGAGACGGGAATGGCTACACCTTC	CASSDRGDGNGYTF
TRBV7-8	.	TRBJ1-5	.	TGTGCCAGCAGCTTGCGATATAGCAATCAGCCCCAGCATTTT	CASSLRYSNQPQHF
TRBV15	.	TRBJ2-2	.	TGTGCCACCAGCAGGTTCGGGACAAAAGAACCCACCGGGGAGCTGTTTTTT	CATSRFGTKEPTGELFF
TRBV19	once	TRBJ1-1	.	TGTGCCAGTAGTATTCTGTTATCCACTGAAGCTTTCTTT	CASSILLSTEAFF
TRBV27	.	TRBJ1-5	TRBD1	TGTGCCAGCAGTTATGGGACAGGGAATCAGCCCCAGCATTTT	CASSYGTGNQPQHF
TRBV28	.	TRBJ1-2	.	TGTGCCAGCAGTTCCGGAGTGAACTATGGCTACACCTTC	CASSSGVNYGYTF
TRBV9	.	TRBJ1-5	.	TGTGCCAGCAGCGTAGATCCGGCCAGGGGACAGCCCCAGCATTTT	CASSVDPARGQPQHF
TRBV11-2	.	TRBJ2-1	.	TGTGCCAGCAGCTTAGTAGTTACTAACAATGAGCAGTTCTTC	CASSLVVTNNEQFF
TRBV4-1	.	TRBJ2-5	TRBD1	TGCGCCAGCAGCCGTTCTCCGGGACAGGGGTTACCTTCTGAAGAGACCCAGTACTTC	CASSRSPGQGLPSEETQYF
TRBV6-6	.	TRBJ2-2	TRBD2	TGTGCCAGCAGTTACTCTCGGGGGGCGAACACCGGGGAGCTGTTTTTT	CASSYSRGANTGELFF
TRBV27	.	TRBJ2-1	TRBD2	TGTGCCAGCAGTTTGCTAGCGGGCTCCTACAATGAGCAGTTCTTC	CASSLLAGSYNEQFF
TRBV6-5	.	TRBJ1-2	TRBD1	TGTGCCAGCAGTTACCCGGACAGGGTTCCTGGCTACACCTTC	CASSYPDRVPGYTF
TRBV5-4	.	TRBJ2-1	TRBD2	TGTGCCAGCAGCTGGGGACTAGCGGGAGACTACAATGAGCAGTTCTTC	CASSWGLAGDYNEQFF
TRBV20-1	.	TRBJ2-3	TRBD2	TGCAGTGCTAGTCCGAGCGGGAGTAGCACAGATACGCAGTATTTT	CSASPSGSSTDTQYF
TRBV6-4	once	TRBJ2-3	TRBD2	TGTGCCAGCAGTGACGGACTAGCGGGAGGGGCAGATACGCAGTATTTT	CASSDGLAGGADTQYF